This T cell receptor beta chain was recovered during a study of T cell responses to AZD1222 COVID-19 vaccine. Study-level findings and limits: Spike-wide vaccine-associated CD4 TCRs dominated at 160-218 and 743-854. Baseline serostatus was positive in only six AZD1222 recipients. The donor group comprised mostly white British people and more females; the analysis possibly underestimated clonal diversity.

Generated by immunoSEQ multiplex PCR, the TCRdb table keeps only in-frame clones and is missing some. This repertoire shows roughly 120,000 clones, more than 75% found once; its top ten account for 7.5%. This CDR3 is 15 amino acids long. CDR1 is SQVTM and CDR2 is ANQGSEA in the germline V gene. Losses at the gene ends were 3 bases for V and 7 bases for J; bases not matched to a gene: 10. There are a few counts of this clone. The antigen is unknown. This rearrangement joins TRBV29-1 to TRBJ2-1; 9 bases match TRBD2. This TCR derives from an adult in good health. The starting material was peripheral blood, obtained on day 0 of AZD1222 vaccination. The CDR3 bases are TGCAGCGTTGATGGGGCGGGAGGGTCGAATAATGAGCAGTTCTTC. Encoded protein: CSVDGAGGSNNEQFF.